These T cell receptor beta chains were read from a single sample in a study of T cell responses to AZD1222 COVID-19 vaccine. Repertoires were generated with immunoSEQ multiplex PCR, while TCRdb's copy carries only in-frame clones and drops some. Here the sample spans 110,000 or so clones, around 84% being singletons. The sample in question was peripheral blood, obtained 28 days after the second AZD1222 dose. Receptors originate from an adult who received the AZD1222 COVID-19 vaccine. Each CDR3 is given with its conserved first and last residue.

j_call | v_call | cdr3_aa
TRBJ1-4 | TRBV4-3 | CASSQEVGFGEKLFF
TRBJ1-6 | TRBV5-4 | CASSLGPGTGNSPLHF
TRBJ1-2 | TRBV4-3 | CASSQARGPSVGYTF
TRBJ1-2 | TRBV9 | CASSATGDSFFYGYTF
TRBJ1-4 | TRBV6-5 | CASSPTGGWDEKLFF
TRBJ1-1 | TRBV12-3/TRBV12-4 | CASRALAMRAFF
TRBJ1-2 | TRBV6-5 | CASSQGARDGYTF
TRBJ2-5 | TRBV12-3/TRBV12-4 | CASSYLPETQYF
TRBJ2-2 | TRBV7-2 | CATREGPGELFF
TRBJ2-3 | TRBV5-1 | CASSPQGTSGRANTDTQYF
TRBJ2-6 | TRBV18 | CASSPQRSGANVLTF
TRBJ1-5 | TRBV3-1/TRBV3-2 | CASSQGQGGLSNQPQHF
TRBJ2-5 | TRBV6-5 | CASSYTGTARETQYF
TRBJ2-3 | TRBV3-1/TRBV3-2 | CASSQDRLALASTDTQYF
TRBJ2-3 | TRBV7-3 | CASSLGRTDTQYF
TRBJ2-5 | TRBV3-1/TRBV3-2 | CASSQAGQETQYF
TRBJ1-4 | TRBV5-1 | CASSLVGTANEKLFF
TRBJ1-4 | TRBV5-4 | CASSFKQGAEINEKLFF
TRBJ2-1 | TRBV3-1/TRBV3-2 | CASSRRGLAGVGEQFF
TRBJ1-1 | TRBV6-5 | CASSYSARGNTEAFF
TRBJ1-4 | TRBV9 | CASSAGVHNEKLFF
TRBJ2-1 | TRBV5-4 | CASSPSTGLEHNEQFF